A single T cell receptor (beta chain) is shown here with its context. Its target is unknown. Sequencing used immunoSEQ multiplex PCR; TCRdb keeps in-frame clones, though not all of them. The sample lists roughly 77,000 clones; under 90% were seen once. Germline loops: CDR1 MDHEN, CDR2 SYDVKM. J lost 6 bases, V lost 7 bases, and 10 bases had no gene match. The length of the CDR3 is 15 residues. This specimen comes from a study of OX40 agonist ivuxolimab in advanced cancers. Study-wide background: Allowance was made for prior anti-PD-1, anti-PD-L1 or anti-CTLA-4 therapy, and 40% to 45% had some.

Study outcomes and limitations: The 0.1-3.0 mg/kg partial responders had among the lowest clonal expansion. Compared with CD4+, CD8+ T cells on average had more expanded clones.

Patients with autoimmune history or systemic immunosuppression were excluded. The sequence was collected from an adult with an advanced solid tumor such as melanoma, head and neck, liver or kidney cancer. The chain couples TRBV28 to TRBJ1-4; 8 nucleotides agree with TRBD1. The source was CD4+ or CD8+ T cells sorted from blood, collected in a trial of the OX40 agonist ivuxolimab. CDR3 nucleotide sequence: TGTGCCAGCACCCCTCCCGGACAGGGATATGAAAAACTGTTTTTT. Its protein is CASTPPGQGYEKLFF. Full variable domain (outside the CDR3, taken from reference TRBV28 and TRBJ1-4): DVKVTQSSRYLVKRTGEKVFLECVQDMDHENMFWYRQDPGLGLRLIYFSYDVKMKEKGDIPEGYSVSREKKERFSLILESASTNQTSMYLCASTPPGQGYEKLFFGSGTQLSVL.